The text below deals with one TCR beta chain. Its antigen remains unknown. TCRdb's table, derived via immunoSEQ multiplex PCR, lists solely in-frame clones and lacks some. The table shows tens of thousands of clones, with 86% occurring only once. Germline lookup yields CDR1 ENHRY and CDR2 SYGVKD. The CDR3 covers 16 residues. V lost 0 bases to trimming and J lost 0 bases, with 11 bases between them. Baseline was the first blood sampling point, followed by cycle 4 day 1 and cycle 7 day 1. The sample comes from a study of OX40 agonist ivuxolimab in advanced cancers. Overall study: Roughly two fifths of patients had received prior checkpoint inhibitor therapy.

Study-wide results and limits: Among expanded peripheral T cells, antigen specificity went undetermined. Blood T cells, both CD4+ and CD8+, expanded clonally by week 6 at 0.1 to 3.0 mg/kg.

The chain links TRBV10-3 to TRBJ1-1; D might be TRBD1 (5 bases). The sequencing here drew on CD4+ or CD8+ T cells sorted from blood, taken in a trial of the OX40 agonist ivuxolimab. This receptor was taken from an adult with an advanced solid tumor such as melanoma, head and neck, liver or kidney cancer. CDR3 DNA sequence: TGTGCCATCAGTGAGTCGGGGGAGAGCATGAACACTGAAGCTTTCTTT. Protein sequence: CAISESGESMNTEAFF.